This T cell receptor beta chain is drawn from a study of technical replicates of blood from four donors (dated 2017 in TCRdb). The CDR3, from cysteine to phenylalanine, totals 14 residues. Of the read, only the CDR3 DNA is kept; its 42 bases are in frame from base 1. Unmatched junction bases come to 6, with V trimmed by 6 bases and J by 1 base. Reading the germline V gene gives CDR1 MDHEN and CDR2 SYDVKM. Libraries came from the immunoSEQ multiplex PCR assay. TCRdb limited this immuneACCESS table to in-frame rearrangements with V and J called. A share of clones is missing; checked studies link under half to unresolved V genes, and the rest is unexplained. Across this sample there are under 90,000 clones, with 95% to 98% seen only once. Together, the top ten hold roughly 0.16% of the sample. Worth noting for this clone: Its cognate antigen has yet to be identified. The sample holds no much larger clone one base away, and base qualities are not on file.

The sequenced sample consisted of T cells isolated from PBMCs. The rearranged chain carries TRBV28 and TRBJ2-7, with 7 bases matching TRBD1. The receptor was isolated from a human donor in good health. The DNA is TGTGCCAGCAGCTTACAGGGGAGTTCCTACGAGCAGTACTTC. Translation gives CASSLQGSSYEQYF.